This record looks at one T cell receptor beta chain sequence and its context. Recent vaccinations or acute infections were absent in the healthy HIV-negative adult donors. The method was immunoSEQ multiplex PCR; TCRdb's version includes in-frame clones alone and lacks a portion of them. The table has under 600,000 clones, approximately 97% seen once; the top ten hold about 0.06%. The data belong to a study of shared clonotypes between healthy human individuals. This CDR3 has 18 amino acids. Germline CDR1 is SGHRS and CDR2 is YFSETQ. V shed 1 base, J shed 0 bases, and the junction held 9 bases outside the gene matches.

This sequence was found in a young woman in good health. The V call is TRBV5-1, the J call TRBJ1-3; 8 bases fit TRBD1. Sequenced sample: naive CD4+ T cells sorted from blood. Subset of the sample: CD45RA+ positively selected. The CDR3 nucleotides are TGCGCCAGCAGCTTGAACCCGGGACAGGCGAGCTCTGGAAACACCATATATTTT. Encoded protein: CASSLNPGQASSGNTIYF.